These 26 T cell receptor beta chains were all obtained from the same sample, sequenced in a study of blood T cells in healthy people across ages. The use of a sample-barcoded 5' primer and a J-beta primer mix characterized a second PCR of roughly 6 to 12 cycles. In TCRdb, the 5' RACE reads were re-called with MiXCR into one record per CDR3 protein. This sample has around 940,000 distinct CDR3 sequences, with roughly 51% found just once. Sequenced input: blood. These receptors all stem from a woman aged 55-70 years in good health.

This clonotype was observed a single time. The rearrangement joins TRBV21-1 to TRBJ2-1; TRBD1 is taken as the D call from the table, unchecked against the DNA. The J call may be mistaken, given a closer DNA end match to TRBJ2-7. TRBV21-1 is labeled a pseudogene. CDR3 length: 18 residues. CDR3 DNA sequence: TGTGCCAGCAGCAAAAAAAAGGGCCGGGACAGCTCCTACAATGAGCAGTACTTC. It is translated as CASSKKKGRDSSYNEQYF.

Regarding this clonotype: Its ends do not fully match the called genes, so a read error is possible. The CDR3 here is CANSLELAGGSFYEQYF. The CDR3 DNA reads as TGTGCCAACAGTTTAGAACTAGCGGGAGGGTCATTCTACGAGCAGTACTTC. V gene TRBV28 combines with J gene TRBJ2-7; the match to TRBD2 covers 13 bases. Germline CDR1 is MDHEN and CDR2 is SYDVKM. The CDR3 is made up of 17 amino acids.

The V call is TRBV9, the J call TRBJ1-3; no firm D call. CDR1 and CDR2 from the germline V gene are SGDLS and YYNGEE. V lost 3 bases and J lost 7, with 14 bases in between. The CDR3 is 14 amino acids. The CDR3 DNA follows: TGTGCCAGCAGCGAGCCAGGACTGGGGAACACCATATATTTT. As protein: CASSEPGLGNTIYF. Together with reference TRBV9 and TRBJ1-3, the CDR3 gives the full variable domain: DSGVTQTPKHLITATGQRVTLRCSPRSGDLSVYWYQQSLDQGLQFLIQYYNGEERAKGNILERFSAQQFPDLHSELNLSSLELGDSALYFCASSEPGLGNTIYFGEGSWLTVV.

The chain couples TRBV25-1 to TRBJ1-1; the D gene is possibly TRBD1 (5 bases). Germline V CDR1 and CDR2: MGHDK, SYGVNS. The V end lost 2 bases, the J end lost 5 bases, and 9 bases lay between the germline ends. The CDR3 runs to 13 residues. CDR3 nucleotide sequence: TGTGCCAGCAGTGAACCGGGGGATACTGAAGCTTTCTTT. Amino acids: CASSEPGDTEAFF. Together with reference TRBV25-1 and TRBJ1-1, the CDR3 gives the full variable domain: EADIYQTPRYLVIGTGKKITLECSQTMGHDKMYWYQQDPGMELHLIHYSYGVNSTEKGDLSSESTVSRIRTEHFPLTLESARPSHTSQYLCASSEPGDTEAFFGQGTRLTVV.

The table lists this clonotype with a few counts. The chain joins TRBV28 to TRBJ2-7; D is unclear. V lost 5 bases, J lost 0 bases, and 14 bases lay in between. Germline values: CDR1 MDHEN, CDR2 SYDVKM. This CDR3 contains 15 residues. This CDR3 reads CASSISLLFSYEQYF. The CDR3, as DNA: TGTGCCAGCAGTATTTCCCTGTTATTCTCCTACGAGCAGTACTTC.

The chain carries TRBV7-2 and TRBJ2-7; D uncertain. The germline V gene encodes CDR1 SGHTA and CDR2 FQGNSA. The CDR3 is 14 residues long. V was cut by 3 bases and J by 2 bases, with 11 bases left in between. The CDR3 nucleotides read TGTGCCAGCAGCTTGTCTCCGGCGACCTACGAGCAGTACTTC. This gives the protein CASSLSPATYEQYF.

CDR3: CASRFWGDYASGSNSPLHF. DNA of the CDR3: TGCGCCAGCAGGTTTTGGGGTGACTATGCTTCAGGCTCAAATTCACCCCTCCACTTT. The rearrangement joins TRBV5-1 to TRBJ1-6; D gene unclear. From germline, CDR1 is SGHRS and CDR2 YFSETQ. The CDR3 sequence is 19 residues long. Trimming took off 5 bases at V and 7 bases at J, with 28 bases between the two ends. The whole variable domain, filled in from reference TRBV5-1 and TRBJ1-6, reads KAGVTQTPRYLIKTRGQQVTLSCSPISGHRSVSWYQQTPGQGLQFLFEYFSETQRNKGNFPGRFSGRQFSNSRSEMNVSTLELGDSALYLCASRFWGDYASGSNSPLHFGNGTRLTVT.

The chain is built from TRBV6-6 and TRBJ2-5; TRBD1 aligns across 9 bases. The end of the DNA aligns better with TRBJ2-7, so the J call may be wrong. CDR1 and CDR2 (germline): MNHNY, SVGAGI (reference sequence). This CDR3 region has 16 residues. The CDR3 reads CASSYSSVGQGYEQYF. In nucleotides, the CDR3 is TGTGCCAGCAGTTACTCGAGCGTGGGACAGGGTTACGAGCAGTACTTC.

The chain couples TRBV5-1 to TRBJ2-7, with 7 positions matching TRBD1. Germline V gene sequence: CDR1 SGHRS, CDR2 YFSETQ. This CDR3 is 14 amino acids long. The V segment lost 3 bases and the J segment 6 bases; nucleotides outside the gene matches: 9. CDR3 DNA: TGCGCCAGCAGCTCGACAGGGCCCCGGTTCGAGCAGTACTTC. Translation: CASSSTGPRFEQYF.

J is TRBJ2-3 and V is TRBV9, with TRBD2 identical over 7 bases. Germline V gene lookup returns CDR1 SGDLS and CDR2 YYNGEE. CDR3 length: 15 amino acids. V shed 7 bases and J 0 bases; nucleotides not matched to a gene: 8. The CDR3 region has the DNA TGTGCCAGCGGACCAAGCGGGATTAGCACAGATACGCAGTATTTT. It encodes CASGPSGISTDTQYF.

This CDR3 is CASSHGDRGSEQYF. CDR3 coding DNA: TGTGCCAGCAGCCACGGTGACAGGGGAAGTGAGCAGTACTTC. The chain is built from TRBV7-9 and TRBJ2-7; TRBD1 agrees at 8 bases. Per the germline V gene, CDR1 is SEHNR and CDR2 is FQNEAQ (reference sequence). Trimming removed 5 bases from V and 7 bases from J; junction bases left unmatched: 10. The CDR3 consists of 14 residues. Full variable domain (outside the CDR3, taken from reference TRBV7-9 and TRBJ2-7): DTGVSQNPRHKITKRGQNVTFRCDPISEHNRLYWYRQTLGQGPEFLTYFQNEAQLEKSRLLSDRFSAERPKGSFSTLEIQRTEQGDSAMYLCASSHGDRGSEQYFGPGTRLTVT.

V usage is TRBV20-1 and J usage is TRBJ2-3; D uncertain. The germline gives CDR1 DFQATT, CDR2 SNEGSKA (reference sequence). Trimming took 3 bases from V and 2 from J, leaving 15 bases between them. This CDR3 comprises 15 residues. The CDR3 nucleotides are TGCAGTGCTAGGTCGGGTCTGGGATTCACAGATACGCAGTATTTT. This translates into CSARSGLGFTDTQYF.

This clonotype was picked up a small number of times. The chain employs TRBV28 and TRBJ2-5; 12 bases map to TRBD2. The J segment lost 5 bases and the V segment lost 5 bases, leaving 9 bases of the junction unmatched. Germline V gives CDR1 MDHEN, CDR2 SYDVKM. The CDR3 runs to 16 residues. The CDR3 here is CASSPRTSGTSETQYF. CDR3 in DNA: TGTGCCAGCAGTCCTAGGACTAGCGGGACTTCTGAGACCCAGTACTTC.

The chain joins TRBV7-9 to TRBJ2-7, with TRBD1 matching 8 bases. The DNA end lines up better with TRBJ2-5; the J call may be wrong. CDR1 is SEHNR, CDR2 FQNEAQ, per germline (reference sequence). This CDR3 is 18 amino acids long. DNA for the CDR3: TGTGCCAGCAGCTCTGTGGCCCTGACAGGGGATTGGTATGAGACCCAGTACTTC. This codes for CASSSVALTGDWYETQYF.

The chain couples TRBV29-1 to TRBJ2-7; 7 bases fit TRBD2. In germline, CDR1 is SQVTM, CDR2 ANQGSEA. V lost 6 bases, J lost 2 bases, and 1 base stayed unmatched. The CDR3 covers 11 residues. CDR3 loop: CSVGLAYEQYF. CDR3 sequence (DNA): TGCAGCGTCGGACTAGCCTACGAGCAGTACTTC.

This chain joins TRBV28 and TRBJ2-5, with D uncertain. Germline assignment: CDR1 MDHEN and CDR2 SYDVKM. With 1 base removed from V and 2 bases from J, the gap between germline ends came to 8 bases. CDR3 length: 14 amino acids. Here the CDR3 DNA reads TGTGCCAGCAGTTTATACAGTCTGCAAGAGACCCAGTACTTC. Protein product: CASSLYSLQETQYF.

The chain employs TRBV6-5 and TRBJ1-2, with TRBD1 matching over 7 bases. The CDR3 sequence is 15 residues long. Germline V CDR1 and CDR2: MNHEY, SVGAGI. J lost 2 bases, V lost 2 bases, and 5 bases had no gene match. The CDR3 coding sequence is TGTGCCAGCAGTTACGATTCAGGGGGAAACTATGGCTACACCTTC. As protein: CASSYDSGGNYGYTF.

As DNA, the CDR3 is TGTGCCAGCAGCTTGGGGCGTTGGGACAGCCGAGATACGCAGTATTTT. Protein product: CASSLGRWDSRDTQYF. The chain carries TRBV11-1 and TRBJ2-3; TRBD1 matches at 7 bases. This CDR3 is built from 16 residues. Trimming cost V 3 bases and J 5 bases; bases outside gene matches: 11. Germline CDR1 and CDR2: SGHAT and FQDESV (reference sequence).

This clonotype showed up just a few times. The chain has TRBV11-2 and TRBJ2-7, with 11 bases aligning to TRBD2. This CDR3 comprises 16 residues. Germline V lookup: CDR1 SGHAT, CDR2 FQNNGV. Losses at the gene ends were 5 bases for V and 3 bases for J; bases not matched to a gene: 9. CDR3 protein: CASSPTGGLAGYEQYF. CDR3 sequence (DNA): TGTGCCAGCAGCCCAACCGGCGGACTAGCGGGCTACGAGCAGTACTTC.

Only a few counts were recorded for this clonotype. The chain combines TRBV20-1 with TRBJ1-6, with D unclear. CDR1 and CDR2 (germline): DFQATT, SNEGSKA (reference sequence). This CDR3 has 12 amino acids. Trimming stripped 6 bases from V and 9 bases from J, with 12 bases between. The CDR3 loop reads CSASAIGSPLHF. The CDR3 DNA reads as TGCAGTGCGAGTGCTATCGGTTCACCCCTCCACTTT.

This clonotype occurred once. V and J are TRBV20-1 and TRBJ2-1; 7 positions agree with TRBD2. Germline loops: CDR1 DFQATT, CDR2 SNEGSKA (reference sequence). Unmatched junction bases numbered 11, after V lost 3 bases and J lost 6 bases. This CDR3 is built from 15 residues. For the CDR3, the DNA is TGCAGTGCTAGTAAGGCGGGAGTAGGCCTCAATGAGCAGTTCTTC. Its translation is CSASKAGVGLNEQFF.

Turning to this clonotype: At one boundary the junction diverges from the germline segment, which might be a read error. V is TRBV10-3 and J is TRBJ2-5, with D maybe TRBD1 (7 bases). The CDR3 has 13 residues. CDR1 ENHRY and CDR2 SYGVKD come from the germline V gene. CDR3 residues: CAVSPGGGETQYF. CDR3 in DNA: TGTGCCGTCAGTCCAGGGGGAGGAGAGACCCAGTACTTC.

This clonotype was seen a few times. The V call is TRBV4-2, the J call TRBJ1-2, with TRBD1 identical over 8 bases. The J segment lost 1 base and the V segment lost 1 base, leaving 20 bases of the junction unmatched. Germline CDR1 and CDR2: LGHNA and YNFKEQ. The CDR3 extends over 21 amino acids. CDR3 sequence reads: CASSQGWGQATRGLGNYGYTF. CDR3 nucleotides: TGTGCCAGCAGCCAAGGGTGGGGACAGGCGACTCGTGGTCTGGGTAACTATGGCTACACCTTC.

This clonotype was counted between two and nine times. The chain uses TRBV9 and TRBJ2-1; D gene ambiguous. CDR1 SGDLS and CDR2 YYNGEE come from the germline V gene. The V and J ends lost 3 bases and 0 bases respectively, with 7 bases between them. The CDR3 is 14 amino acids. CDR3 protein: CASSEWGSYNEQFF. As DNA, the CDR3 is TGTGCCAGCAGCGAGTGGGGCTCCTACAATGAGCAGTTCTTC.

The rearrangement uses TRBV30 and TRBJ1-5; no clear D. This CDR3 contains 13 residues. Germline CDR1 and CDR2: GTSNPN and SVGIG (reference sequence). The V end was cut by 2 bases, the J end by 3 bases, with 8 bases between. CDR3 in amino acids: CAWSSGFNQPQHF. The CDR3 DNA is TGTGCCTGGAGTTCGGGTTTCAATCAGCCCCAGCATTTT.

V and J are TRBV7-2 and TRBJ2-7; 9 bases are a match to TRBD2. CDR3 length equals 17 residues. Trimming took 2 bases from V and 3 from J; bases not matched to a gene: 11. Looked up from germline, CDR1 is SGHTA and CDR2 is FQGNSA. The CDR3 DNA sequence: TGTGCCAGCAGCTTAACGTCTAGCGGGATGATCCGCTACGAGCAGTACTTC. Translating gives CASSLTSSGMIRYEQYF.